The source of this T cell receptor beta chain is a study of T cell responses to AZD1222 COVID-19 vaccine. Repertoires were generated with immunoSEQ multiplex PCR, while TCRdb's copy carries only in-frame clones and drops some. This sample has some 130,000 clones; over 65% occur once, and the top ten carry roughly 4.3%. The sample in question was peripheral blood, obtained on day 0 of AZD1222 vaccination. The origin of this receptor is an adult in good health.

The CDR3, as DNA: TGTGCCAGCAACGGACCCTCGGCGGACACTGAAGCTTTCTTT. Protein product: CASNGPSADTEAFF. The gene calls are TRBV6-5 and TRBJ1-1; no definite D call. Germline assignment: CDR1 MNHEY and CDR2 SVGAGI. Trimming shortened V by 7 bases and J by 3 bases, and 15 bases separated the two germline ends. The CDR3 loop spans 14 amino acids.